Given below is one T cell receptor beta chain in context. The antigen is undetermined. A read error may produce the germline difference seen at one junction end. The data originate from a study of blood T cells in healthy people across ages. Findings of the study overall: The authors considered diversity estimates from one million T cells to be underestimates.

Per the germline V gene, CDR1 is MNHNY and CDR2 is SVGAGI (reference sequence). This CDR3 has 15 amino acids. Each sample yielded at least 6 micrograms of PBMC total RNA. Alongside a J-beta primer mix, a sample-barcoded 5' primer served in a second PCR lasting 7 to 11 cycles. Per-sample output comprised a minimum of 2.5 million paired-end reads containing CDR3. TCRdb passed the 5' RACE reads through MiXCR, listing each CDR3 protein once. The sample yields about 650,000 distinct CDR3 sequences, around 50% seen once. V and J are TRBV6-6 and TRBJ1-5; no reliable D call. The TCR sequence derives from a woman aged 80 or over in good health. Sequenced input: blood. The CDR3 reads CVSSYAGDSNQPQHF. DNA for the CDR3: TGTGTCAGCAGTTACGCTGGGGATAGCAATCAGCCCCAGCATTTT.